This T cell receptor (beta chain) was documented in a study of blood T cell repertoires in COVID-19. About the research overall: The samples span acute and convalescent COVID-19 from the United States, Italy and Spain. T cells, B-cell-depleted T cells, or PBMCs provided the cDNA or gDNA that served as material.

The CDR3 is made up of 16 amino acids. Germline V lookup: CDR1 LNHDA, CDR2 SQIVND (reference sequence). The junction had 17 bases not matched to a gene; V was cut back by 9 bases and J by 8 bases. In Seattle, patients joined the study during active infection and were tracked longitudinally. In the source study's methods: From reference gene primer amplification, estimates of nucleated cell counts were derived. Using immunoSEQ multiplex PCR, the repertoire was profiled, and TCRdb retains in-frame clones only, with some absent. The D gene and trimming were derived from the DNA, and the V and J assignments and clone size from that table. The sample shows roughly 150,000 clones, over 85% of them seen only once.

V and J are TRBV19 and TRBJ2-1, with 9 bases lining up with TRBD1. The TCR sequence derives from an older woman with COVID-19, enrolled during active disease. The sequenced sample was peripheral blood. The CDR3 region is CASPYPGTGKRDEQFF. The CDR3, as DNA: TGTGCCAGCCCCTACCCTGGGACAGGGAAACGCGATGAGCAGTTCTTC.